One and the same sample provided the 8 T cell receptor beta chains below, sequenced in a study of a mutant IDH1 vaccine in newly diagnosed glioma. Profiled with immunoSEQ multiplex PCR; TCRdb holds only in-frame clones, not every one. The sample has just over 60,000 clones; 80% to 85% are singletons. These receptors are not linked to any known antigen. Time point meaning: week 47, end of study. Each vaccine dose was 300 ug of mutant IDH1 20-mer peptide, with topical imiquimod. Sequenced here: PBMCs, sampled from a glioma patient whose treatment included an IDH1 peptide vaccine. The source is a man under 40 with glioma.

This chain joins TRBV9 and TRBJ1-6; D is perhaps TRBD1 (5 bases). The germline CDR1 and CDR2 sequences are SGDLS and YYNGEE. Trimming took off 3 bases at V and 10 bases at J, with 20 bases between the two ends. The CDR3 has 16 amino acids. In DNA, the CDR3 is TGTGCCAGCAGCGAAGACTTTTCCGGGGGGAGGTCACCCCTCCACTTT. It specifies CASSEDFSGGRSPLHF. Complete variable domain (other parts from reference TRBV9 and TRBJ1-6): DSGVTQTPKHLITATGQRVTLRCSPRSGDLSVYWYQQSLDQGLQFLIQYYNGEERAKGNILERFSAQQFPDLHSELNLSSLELGDSALYFCASSEDFSGGRSPLHFGNGTRLTVT.

The rearrangement links TRBV4-2 to TRBJ1-5, with a weak D call TRBD1 (5 bases). The V gene's germline CDR1 is LGHNA and CDR2 YNFKEQ. V was trimmed by 3 bases and J by 2 bases, leaving 8 bases between them. This CDR3 contains 14 residues. CDR3 sequence (DNA): TGTGCCAGCAGCCATGTCAGGGGCAATCAGCCCCAGCATTTT. This codes for CASSHVRGNQPQHF.

This clone has only one observation. The chain employs TRBV10-3 and TRBJ1-1; 7 bases fit TRBD1. The J segment lost 0 bases and the V segment lost 5 bases, leaving 12 bases of the junction unmatched. The CDR3 runs to 17 residues. CDR1 and CDR2 from the germline V gene are ENHRY and SYGVKD. CDR3 nucleotides: TGTGCCATCAGTCCGGAAGGGGGCAACTCGATGAACACTGAAGCTTTCTTT. The encoded protein is CAISPEGGNSMNTEAFF.

In its sample, this clone was seen once. The chain employs TRBV18 and TRBJ2-5, with D uncertain. This CDR3 spans 12 amino acids. The germline gives CDR1 KGHSH, CDR2 LQKENI. Trimming pared 1 base from V and 4 bases from J, leaving 4 bases between. In DNA form, the CDR3 reads TGTGCCAGCTCACCACTCGGAGAGACCCAGTACTTC. Its protein is CASSPLGETQYF.

V and J are TRBV2 and TRBJ1-2; no firm D call. V lost 2 bases to trimming and J lost 2 bases, with 12 bases between them. The CDR3 sequence is 15 residues long. The germline V gene has CDR1 SNHLY and CDR2 FYNNEI. The CDR3 DNA follows: TGTGCCAGCAGTGAACGAGCAGACGGAAACTATGGCTACACCTTC. It codes for CASSERADGNYGYTF.

The chain couples TRBV12-5 to TRBJ2-3; TRBD2 is a possible D gene (6 bases). The CDR3 totals 14 residues. Germline CDR1 is LGHNT and CDR2 is FRNRAP. V lost 8 bases to trimming and J lost 5 bases, with 17 bases between them. The CDR3: CASCAGPRGDTQYF. CDR3 coding DNA: TGTGCTAGTTGCGCGGGACCCCGGGGAGATACGCAGTATTTT.

CDR3 sequence (DNA): TGTGCCAGCAGTGAGGACAGGGGCCAAGAGACCCAGTACTTC. Translation: CASSEDRGQETQYF. The rearrangement links TRBV2 to TRBJ2-5; 9 bases line up with TRBD1. There are 14 residues in the CDR3. The germline CDR1 and CDR2 sequences are SNHLY and FYNNEI. Trimming removed 3 bases from V and 1 base from J; junction bases left unmatched: 0.

The rearrangement uses TRBV7-6 and TRBJ1-3; D is ambiguous. There are 15 residues in the CDR3. Trimming removed 5 bases from V and 0 bases from J, with 11 bases in between. Germline values: CDR1 SGHVS, CDR2 FNYEAQ. This chain's CDR3 is CASSRGILSGNTIYF. CDR3 bases: TGTGCCAGCAGCCGCGGGATTCTCTCTGGAAACACCATATATTTT.